This T cell receptor beta chain was retrieved from a study of blood T cells in healthy people across ages. Whole-study context: Using template switching, researchers captured about one barcoded beta molecule for each two T cells.

Donors were healthy Caucasian individuals from Russia aged roughly 6 to 90. Of note for this clonotype: Antigen: not known.

The study, taken as a whole, reports: Getting older went along with TCR beta diversity per million T cells dropping roughly linearly.

Combining a sample-barcoded 5' primer with a J-beta primer mix, a second PCR ran for 7 to 11 cycles. TCRdb called the 5' RACE reads again in MiXCR, with one record for every CDR3 protein. The table records roughly 1,700,000 distinct CDR3 sequences, 25% to 30% of them present only once. The specimen was blood. The TCR sequence derives from a woman in her twenties or thirties in good health.

The CDR3 spells CASSDPTGITEAFF. CDR3 nucleotides: TGTGCCAGCAGTGATCCGACAGGGATCACTGAAGCTTTCTTT. The genes are TRBV9 and TRBJ1-1; 7 bases match TRBD1. The CDR3 consists of 14 residues. V trimming: 5 bases; J trimming: 4 bases; junction bases outside the gene matches: 8. Germline CDR1 is SGDLS and CDR2 is YYNGEE.